The rows below give T cell receptor beta chains drawn from one sample of a study of T cell responses to AZD1222 COVID-19 vaccine. The repertoire was sequenced with immunoSEQ multiplex PCR; TCRdb's copy has only in-frame clones and lacks some. The table includes about 150,000 clones, 90% to 95% detected once. This sample comprised peripheral blood, obtained on day 0 of AZD1222 vaccination. These receptors came from an adult in good health. CDR3s include the opening cysteine and the closing phenylalanine or tryptophan. A D gene is named only where the DNA matches it firmly. Where a row states a size, it is once, few, many or the class of an expanded clone; other rows omit it.

CDR3aa | CDR3nt | v_gene | abundance | len | j_gene | d_gene
CASSVQDKTYEQYF | TGTGCCAGCAGCGTACAGGACAAGACCTACGAGCAGTACTTC | TRBV9 | . | 14 | TRBJ2-7 | .
CATSGTSGLEQYF | TGTGCCACGTCCGGGACTAGCGGGTTAGAGCAGTACTTC | TRBV10-3 | . | 13 | TRBJ2-7 | TRBD2
CASSFSENTEAFF | TGTGCCAGCAGTTTTTCAGAGAACACTGAAGCTTTCTTT | TRBV27 | . | 13 | TRBJ1-1 | .
CSVRGRTGGRSLNTEAFF | TGCAGCGTTCGTGGAAGGACAGGGGGCCGATCGTTGAACACTGAAGCTTTCTTT | TRBV29-1 | . | 18 | TRBJ1-1 | TRBD1
CASSQGIGSFYGYTF | TGCGCCAGCAGCCAAGGAATTGGGAGCTTCTATGGCTACACCTTC | TRBV4-3 | . | 15 | TRBJ1-2 | .
CASSQDLSGGHYEQYF | TGTGCCAGCAGCCAAGATCTTAGCGGAGGACACTACGAGCAGTACTTC | TRBV4-2 | . | 16 | TRBJ2-7 | .
CASSPRPPGTANYGYTF | TGTGCCAGCTCACCACGCCCGCCCGGGACAGCTAACTATGGCTACACCTTC | TRBV18 | . | 17 | TRBJ1-2 | TRBD1
CASSPGIPKGLFF | TGTGCCAGCAGCCCAGGGATCCCTAAAGGACTGTTTTTT | TRBV7-9 | . | 13 | TRBJ1-4 | .
CASSYETGGGSSPLHF | TGTGCCAGCAGTTACGAGACCGGAGGAGGTAGTTCACCCCTCCACTTT | TRBV6-2/TRBV6-3 | few | 16 | TRBJ1-6 | .
CASSSQPGGGELFF | TGTGCCAGCAGCTCTCAGCCGGGGGGCGGGGAGCTGTTTTTT | TRBV7-3 | . | 14 | TRBJ2-2 | TRBD2
CASSQVLATDTQYF | TGTGCCAGCAGCCAAGTACTAGCCACAGATACGCAGTATTTT | TRBV3-1/TRBV3-2 | . | 14 | TRBJ2-3 | .
CASSSPGGETQYF | TGTGCCAGCAGCTCACCTGGGGGGGAGACCCAGTACTTC | TRBV7-2 | . | 13 | TRBJ2-5 | .
CASSDYAGGTEAFF | TGCGCCAGCAGTGATTACGCTGGGGGCACTGAAGCTTTCTTT | TRBV10-1 | . | 14 | TRBJ1-1 | .
CASSIDLSRRNTEAFF | TGTGCCAGTAGTATAGATCTAAGTCGGCGGAACACTGAAGCTTTCTTT | TRBV19 | . | 16 | TRBJ1-1 | .
CASSPPGQYYGYTF | TGTGCCAGCTCACCACCCGGACAGTACTATGGCTACACCTTC | TRBV18 | . | 14 | TRBJ1-2 | .
CASSLEGANEQFF | TGTGCCAGCAGTCTTGAAGGGGCCAATGAGCAGTTCTTC | TRBV9 | . | 13 | TRBJ2-1 | .
CASTLQTGLNTEAFF | TGTGCCAGCACCTTACAAACAGGCCTGAACACTGAAGCTTTCTTT | TRBV7-2 | . | 15 | TRBJ1-1 | .
CASGRQGEGSPLHF | TGTGCCAGCGGGAGACAGGGAGAGGGTTCACCCCTCCACTTT | TRBV27 | . | 14 | TRBJ1-6 | TRBD1
CASSPPPARLAGVDEQYF | TGTGCCAGCAGTCCCCCCCCCGCCCGACTAGCGGGAGTGGACGAGCAGTACTTC | TRBV6-6 | . | 18 | TRBJ2-7 | TRBD2
CASRSESPYEQYF | TGTGCCAGCCGCTCCGAGTCACCCTACGAGCAGTACTTC | TRBV27 | . | 13 | TRBJ2-7 | .
CASSLVISGGTYEQYF | TGCGCCAGCAGCTTGGTAATTAGCGGGGGCACCTACGAGCAGTACTTC | TRBV5-1 | . | 16 | TRBJ2-7 | TRBD2
CASSPLGSGDQETQYF | TGTGCCAGCTCACCCCTCGGTAGCGGGGACCAAGAGACCCAGTACTTC | TRBV18 | . | 16 | TRBJ2-5 | TRBD2
CASSYGPRSKEAFF | TGTGCCAGTAGTTACGGGCCGCGGAGTAAGGAAGCTTTCTTT | TRBV19 | . | 14 | TRBJ1-1 | .
CASSLGLSSYEQYF | TGTGCCAGCAGCTTAGGGCTTTCATCCTACGAGCAGTACTTC | TRBV7-9 | . | 14 | TRBJ2-7 | .
CASSSNSYEQFF | TGTGCCAGCAGCTCAAACAGCTATGAGCAGTTCTTC | TRBV7-3 | once | 12 | TRBJ2-1 | .
CASSERGGGGLEAFF | TGTGCCAGCAGCGAGAGGGGCGGGGGCGGACTTGAAGCTTTCTTT | TRBV9 | . | 15 | TRBJ1-1 | .
CASSPEIRDWGSYEQYF | TGTGCCAGCTCACCAGAAATCAGGGACTGGGGAAGCTACGAGCAGTACTTC | TRBV18 | . | 17 | TRBJ2-7 | .
CATSDPGQGSGYTF | TGTGCCACCAGTGACCCAGGACAGGGAAGTGGCTACACCTTC | TRBV24-1 | . | 14 | TRBJ1-2 | TRBD1
CATSDSARGVYEQFF | TGTGCCACCAGTGATTCGGCCCGGGGAGTCTATGAGCAGTTCTTC | TRBV24-1 | . | 15 | TRBJ2-1 | .
CASSPEGQFSGNTIYF | TGTGCCAGCTCACCAGAGGGACAGTTCTCTGGAAACACCATATATTTT | TRBV18 | . | 16 | TRBJ1-3 | TRBD1
CAWKIQGSLSTEAFF | TGTGCCTGGAAAATTCAGGGTTCTTTAAGCACTGAAGCTTTCTTT | TRBV30 | few | 15 | TRBJ1-1 | .
CASSYTGDSYYEQYF | TGTGCCAGCAGTTATACAGGCGATTCTTACTACGAGCAGTACTTC | TRBV28 | few | 15 | TRBJ2-7 | .
CASSPRYRGYEQYF | TGTGCCAGCAGCCCTAGGTACAGGGGATACGAGCAGTACTTC | TRBV28 | . | 14 | TRBJ2-7 | TRBD1
CASSARTEEKLFF | TGTGCCAGCAGTGCTCGGACAGAAGAAAAACTGTTTTTT | TRBV2 | . | 13 | TRBJ1-4 | .
CASSESEINEKLFF | TGTGCCAGTAGTGAATCGGAAATTAATGAAAAACTGTTTTTT | TRBV19 | . | 14 | TRBJ1-4 | .
CASSQTGDVNTEAFF | TGTGCCAGCAGCCAAACAGGGGACGTGAACACTGAAGCTTTCTTT | TRBV6-5 | . | 15 | TRBJ1-1 | TRBD1
CASGSQTGTEAFF | TGTGCTAGTGGCTCCCAGACAGGCACTGAAGCTTTCTTT | TRBV12-5 | . | 13 | TRBJ1-1 | .
CASFFGRSGNTIYF | TGTGCCAGCTTTTTCGGTCGCTCTGGAAACACCATATATTTT | TRBV2 | . | 14 | TRBJ1-3 | .
CASSPGVTGELFF | TGCGCCAGCAGTCCAGGGGTTACCGGGGAGCTGTTTTTT | TRBV10-2 | . | 13 | TRBJ2-2 | .
CASSQDLLYGYTF | TGCGCCAGCAGCCAAGATCTGCTCTATGGCTACACCTTC | TRBV4-3 | . | 13 | TRBJ1-2 | .
CSVSQLAGGQETQYF | TGCAGCGTTTCTCAACTAGCGGGGGGCCAAGAGACCCAGTACTTC | TRBV29-1 | . | 15 | TRBJ2-5 | TRBD2
CSVEDGRGLGQPQHF | TGCAGCGTTGAAGACGGCAGGGGGCTGGGTCAGCCCCAGCATTTT | TRBV29-1 | . | 15 | TRBJ1-5 | TRBD1
CASSRGQVTYEQYF | TGTGCCAGTAGTAGGGGACAGGTAACCTACGAGCAGTACTTC | TRBV19 | . | 14 | TRBJ2-7 | TRBD1
CASKGGIEQYF | TGTGCCAGCAAGGGGGGCATCGAGCAGTACTTC | TRBV28 | . | 11 | TRBJ2-7 | .
CASSSISSGSLETQYF | TGTGCCAGCAGTTCGATCTCTAGCGGGAGTCTAGAGACCCAGTACTTC | TRBV6-5 | . | 16 | TRBJ2-5 | TRBD2
CAWSGGRVRKIYNEQFF | TGTGCCTGGAGCGGGGGAAGGGTCCGAAAGATTTACAATGAGCAGTTCTTC | TRBV30 | . | 17 | TRBJ2-1 | .
CASSLGGLSTDTQYF | TGTGCCAGCAGCTTAGGCGGGCTAAGCACAGATACGCAGTATTTT | TRBV7-9 | . | 15 | TRBJ2-3 | .
CASSFRERSYEQYF | TGTGCCAGCAGTTTCCGGGAAAGGTCCTACGAGCAGTACTTC | TRBV27 | . | 14 | TRBJ2-7 | .
CASRTEYNEQFF | TGTGCCAGCAGGACGGAGTACAATGAGCAGTTCTTC | TRBV12-3/TRBV12-4 | . | 12 | TRBJ2-1 | .
CASSDVPGLVFADTQYF | TGTGCCAGCAGCGACGTCCCCGGTTTAGTGTTCGCAGATACGCAGTATTTT | TRBV9 | . | 17 | TRBJ2-3 | .
CASSVVPKTGARGYTF | TGTGCCAGCAGCGTAGTCCCAAAAACAGGGGCTCGTGGCTACACCTTC | TRBV9 | . | 16 | TRBJ1-2 | TRBD1
CATTRALKNGYTF | TGTGCCACTACCCGGGCTCTTAAAAATGGCTACACCTTC | TRBV7-2 | . | 13 | TRBJ1-2 | .
CSVAGSSGANEQFF | TGCAGCGTTGCTGGGTCTAGCGGGGCCAATGAGCAGTTCTTC | TRBV29-1 | . | 14 | TRBJ2-1 | TRBD2
CATSTTSTDTQYF | TGTGCCACCTCAACCACTAGCACAGATACGCAGTATTTT | TRBV5-6 | . | 13 | TRBJ2-3 | .
CASSRIPGSYEQYF | TGTGCCAGCAGCCGCATCCCAGGGTCCTACGAGCAGTACTTC | TRBV6-5 | . | 14 | TRBJ2-7 | .
CASSLPPGANEKLFF | TGTGCCAGCAGTCTACCGCCGGGGGCTAATGAAAAACTGTTTTTT | TRBV6-6 | . | 15 | TRBJ1-4 | .
CASSETDYQETQYF | TGTGCCAGCAGTGAAACGGACTACCAAGAGACCCAGTACTTC | TRBV2 | once | 14 | TRBJ2-5 | .
CASSPYVRGSSYNEQFF | TGTGCCAGCAGCCCCTACGTGCGGGGGAGCTCCTACAATGAGCAGTTCTTC | TRBV7-2 | . | 17 | TRBJ2-1 | TRBD2
CASSYLAGASSYNSPLHF | TGTGCCAGCAGCTATTTGGCCGGGGCGAGCTCCTATAATTCACCCCTCCACTTT | TRBV11-2 | . | 18 | TRBJ1-6 | .
CASSLDPDDSAEAFF | TGTGCCAGCAGCTTAGATCCGGACGATTCCGCTGAAGCTTTCTTT | TRBV7-9 | once | 15 | TRBJ1-1 | .